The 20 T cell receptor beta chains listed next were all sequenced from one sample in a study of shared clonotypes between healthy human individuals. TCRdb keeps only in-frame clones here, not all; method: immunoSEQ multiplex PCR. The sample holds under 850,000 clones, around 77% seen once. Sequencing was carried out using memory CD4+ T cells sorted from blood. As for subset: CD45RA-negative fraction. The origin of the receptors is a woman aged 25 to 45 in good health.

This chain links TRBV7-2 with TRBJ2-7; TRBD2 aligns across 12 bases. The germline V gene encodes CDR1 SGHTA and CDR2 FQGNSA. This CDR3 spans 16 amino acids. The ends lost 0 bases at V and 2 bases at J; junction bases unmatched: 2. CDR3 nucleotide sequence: TGTGCCAGCAGCTTAGCTGGACTAGCGGGAACCTACGAGCAGTACTTC. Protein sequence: CASSLAGLAGTYEQYF.

CDR3 residues: CASTVSSGTSTDTQYF. The DNA for the CDR3 is TGCGCCAGCACGGTGTCTAGCGGGACCAGCACAGATACGCAGTATTTT. This sequence joins TRBV5-1 and TRBJ2-3; 9 bases match TRBD2. Germline CDR1 SGHRS, CDR2 YFSETQ. The junction had 8 bases not matched to a gene; V was cut back by 6 bases and J by 0 bases. The CDR3 spans 16 residues.

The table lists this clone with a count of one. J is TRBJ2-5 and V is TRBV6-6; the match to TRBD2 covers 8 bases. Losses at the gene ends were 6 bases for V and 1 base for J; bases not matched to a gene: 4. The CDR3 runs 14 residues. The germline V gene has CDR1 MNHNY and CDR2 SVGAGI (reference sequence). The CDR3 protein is CASSRAGVQETQYF. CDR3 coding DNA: TGTGCCAGCAGCAGAGCGGGGGTCCAAGAGACCCAGTACTTC.

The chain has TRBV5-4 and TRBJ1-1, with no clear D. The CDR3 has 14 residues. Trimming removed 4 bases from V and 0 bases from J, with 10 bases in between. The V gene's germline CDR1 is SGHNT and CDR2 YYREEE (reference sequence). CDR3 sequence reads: CASSREHMNTEAFF. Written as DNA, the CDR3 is TGTGCCAGCAGCCGGGAGCATATGAACACTGAAGCTTTCTTT.

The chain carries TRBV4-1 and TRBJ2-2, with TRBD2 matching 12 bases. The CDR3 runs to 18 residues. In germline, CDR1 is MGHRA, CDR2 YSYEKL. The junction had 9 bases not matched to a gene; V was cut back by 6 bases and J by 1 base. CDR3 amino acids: CASRQRTTSGRNTGELFF. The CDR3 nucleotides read TGCGCCAGCAGACAGAGGACGACTAGCGGGAGGAACACCGGGGAGCTGTTTTTT.

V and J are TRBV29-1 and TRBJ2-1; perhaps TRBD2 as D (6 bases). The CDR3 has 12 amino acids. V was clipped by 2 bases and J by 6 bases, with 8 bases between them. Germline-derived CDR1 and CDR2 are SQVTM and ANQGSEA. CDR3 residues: CSVERDFNEQFF. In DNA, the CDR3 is TGCAGCGTTGAAAGGGACTTCAATGAGCAGTTCTTC.

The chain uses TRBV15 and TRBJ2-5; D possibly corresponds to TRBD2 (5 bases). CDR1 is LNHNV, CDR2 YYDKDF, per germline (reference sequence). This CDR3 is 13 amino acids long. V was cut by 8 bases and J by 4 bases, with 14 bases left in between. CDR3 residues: CATGLATRETQYF. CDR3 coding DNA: TGTGCCACCGGACTGGCGACCCGAGAGACCCAGTACTTC.

The CDR3 sequence is CASSFPGTGTTGELFF. CDR3 in DNA: TGTGCCAGCAGCTTTCCCGGGACAGGGACCACCGGGGAGCTGTTTTTT. This chain links TRBV11-2 with TRBJ2-2; 9 nucleotides line up with TRBD1. Germline assignment: CDR1 SGHAT and CDR2 FQNNGV. The CDR3 has 16 amino acids. V lost 3 bases to trimming and J lost 4 bases; unmatched junction nucleotides: 6.

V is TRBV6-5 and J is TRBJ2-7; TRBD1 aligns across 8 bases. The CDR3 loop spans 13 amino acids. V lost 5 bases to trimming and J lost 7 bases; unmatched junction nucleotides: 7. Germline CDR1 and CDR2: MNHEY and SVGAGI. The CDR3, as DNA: TGTGCCAGCAGTACCCTTACAGGGGGGGAGCAGTACTTC. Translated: CASSTLTGGEQYF.

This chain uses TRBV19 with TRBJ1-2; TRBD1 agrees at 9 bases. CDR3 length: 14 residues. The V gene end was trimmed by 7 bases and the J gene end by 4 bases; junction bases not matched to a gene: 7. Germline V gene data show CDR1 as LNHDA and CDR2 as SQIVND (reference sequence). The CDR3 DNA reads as TGTGCCAGTACTAAAGACAGGGGGGGCTATGGCTACACCTTC. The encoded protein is CASTKDRGGYGYTF.

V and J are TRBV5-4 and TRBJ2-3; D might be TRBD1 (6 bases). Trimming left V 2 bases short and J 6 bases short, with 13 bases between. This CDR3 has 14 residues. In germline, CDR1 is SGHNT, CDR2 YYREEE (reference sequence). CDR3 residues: CASSFGGAEDTQYF. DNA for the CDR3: TGTGCCAGCAGCTTTGGGGGCGCTGAGGATACGCAGTATTTT.

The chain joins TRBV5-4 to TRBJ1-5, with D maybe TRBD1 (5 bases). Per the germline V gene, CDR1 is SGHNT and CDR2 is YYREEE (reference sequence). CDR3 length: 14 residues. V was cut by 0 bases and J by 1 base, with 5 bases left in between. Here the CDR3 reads CASSLGGSNQPQHF. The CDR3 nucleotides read TGTGCCAGCAGCTTGGGGGGGAGCAATCAGCCCCAGCATTTT.

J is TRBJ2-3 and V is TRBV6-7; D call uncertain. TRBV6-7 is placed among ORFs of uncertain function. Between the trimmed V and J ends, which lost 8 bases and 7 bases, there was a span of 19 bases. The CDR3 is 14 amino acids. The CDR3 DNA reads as TGTGCCAGCGGCCCTCTGGGATACAAGAATACGCAGTATTTT. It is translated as CASGPLGYKNTQYF.

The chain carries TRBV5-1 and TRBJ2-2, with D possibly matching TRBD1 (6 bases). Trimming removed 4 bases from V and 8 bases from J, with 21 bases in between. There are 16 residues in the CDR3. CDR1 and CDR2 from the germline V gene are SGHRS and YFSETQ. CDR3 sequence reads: CASSPWGPGAFGELFF. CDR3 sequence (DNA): TGCGCCAGCAGCCCCTGGGGGCCCGGGGCGTTTGGGGAGCTGTTTTTT.

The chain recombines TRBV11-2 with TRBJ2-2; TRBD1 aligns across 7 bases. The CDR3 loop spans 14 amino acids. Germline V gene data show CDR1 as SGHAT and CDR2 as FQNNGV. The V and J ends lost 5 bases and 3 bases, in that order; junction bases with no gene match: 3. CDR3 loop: CASSVQGDTGELFF. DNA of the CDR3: TGTGCCAGCAGCGTGCAGGGGGACACCGGGGAGCTGTTTTTT. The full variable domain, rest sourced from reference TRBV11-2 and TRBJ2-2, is EAGVAQSPRYKIIEKRQSVAFWCNPISGHATLYWYQQILGQGPKLLIQFQNNGVVDDSQLPKDRFSAERLKGVDSTLKIQPAKLEDSAVYLCASSVQGDTGELFFGEGSRLTVL.

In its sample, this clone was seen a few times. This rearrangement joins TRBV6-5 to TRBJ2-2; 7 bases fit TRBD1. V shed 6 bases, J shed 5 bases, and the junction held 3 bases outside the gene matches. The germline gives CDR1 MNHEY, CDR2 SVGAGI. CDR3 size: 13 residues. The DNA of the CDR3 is TGTGCCAGCAGGGGACAGTATACCGGGGAGCTGTTTTTT. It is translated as CASRGQYTGELFF.

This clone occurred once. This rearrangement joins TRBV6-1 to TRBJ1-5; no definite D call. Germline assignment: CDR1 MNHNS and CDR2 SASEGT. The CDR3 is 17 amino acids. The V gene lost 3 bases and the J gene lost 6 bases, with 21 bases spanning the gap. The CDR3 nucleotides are TGTGCCAGCAGTGAGCCCGAGGGTTTGGGAGTCATTCAGCCCCAGCATTTT. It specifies CASSEPEGLGVIQPQHF.

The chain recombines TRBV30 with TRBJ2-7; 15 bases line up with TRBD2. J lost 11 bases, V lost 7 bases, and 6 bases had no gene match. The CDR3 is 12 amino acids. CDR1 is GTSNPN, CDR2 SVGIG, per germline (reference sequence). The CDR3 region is CASGLAGGPEYF. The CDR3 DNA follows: TGTGCCTCAGGACTAGCGGGAGGGCCGGAGTACTTC.

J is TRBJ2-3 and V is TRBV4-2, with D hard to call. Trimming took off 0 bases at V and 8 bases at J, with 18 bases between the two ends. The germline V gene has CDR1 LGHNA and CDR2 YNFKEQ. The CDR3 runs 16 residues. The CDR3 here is CASSQESRRYRGTQYF. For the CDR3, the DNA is TGTGCCAGCAGCCAAGAGTCCCGGAGATACAGAGGTACGCAGTATTTT.

Written as DNA, the CDR3 is TGTGCCAGCCGTGGGGTTCTACCCAAAACAGATACGCAGTATTTT. It codes for CASRGVLPKTDTQYF. The chain joins TRBV27 to TRBJ2-3; D remains ambiguous. The CDR3 is 15 amino acids. The germline V and J ends were trimmed by 8 bases and 3 bases, with 18 bases remaining between them. Germline lookup yields CDR1 MNHEY and CDR2 SMNVEV (reference sequence).